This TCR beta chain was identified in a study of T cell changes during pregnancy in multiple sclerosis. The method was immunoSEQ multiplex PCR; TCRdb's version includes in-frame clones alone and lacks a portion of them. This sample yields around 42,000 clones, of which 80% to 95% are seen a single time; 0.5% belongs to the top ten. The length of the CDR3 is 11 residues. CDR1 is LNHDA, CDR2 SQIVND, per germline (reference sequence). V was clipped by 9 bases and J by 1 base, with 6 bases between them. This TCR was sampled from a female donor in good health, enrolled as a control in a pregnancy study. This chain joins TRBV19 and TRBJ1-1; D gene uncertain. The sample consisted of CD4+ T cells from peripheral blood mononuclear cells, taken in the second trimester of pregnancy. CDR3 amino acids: CASRQNTEAFF. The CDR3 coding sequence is TGTGCCAGCCGACAGAACACTGAAGCTTTCTTT.